This T cell receptor (beta chain) was profiled in a study of shared clonotypes between healthy human individuals. Background on the study: Three plates were used per donor for CD4 naive, three for CD4 memory, two for CD8 naive and one for CD8 memory.

DNA at about 210 ng, tens of thousands of T cell genomes, went into sorted-subset replicate PCRs. Data came from immunoSEQ multiplex PCR; TCRdb stores just in-frame clones and leaves some out. Among some 2,100,000 clones listed, 90% to 96% were seen once. Whole-study findings and limits: Clonotypes that were shared across four donors made up 4.5% to 5% of naive CD4 clonotypes.

About this clone itself: Its target is not known.

The sequence was collected from a man aged 18-30 years in good health. What was sequenced was naive CD4+ T cells sorted from blood. Subset noted: CD45RA+ positively selected.

As DNA, the CDR3 is TGTGCCAGCAGTTACGGCTTTAGCGGGGGGCAAGAGACCCAGTACTTC. Its translation is CASSYGFSGGQETQYF. The chain is built from TRBV6-5 and TRBJ2-5; 10 nucleotides match TRBD2. Germline V gene lookup returns CDR1 MNHEY and CDR2 SVGAGI. The ends lost 2 bases at V and 2 bases at J; junction bases unmatched: 5. The CDR3 spans 16 residues.